This TCR beta chain was obtained from a study of shared clonotypes between healthy human individuals. Sequencing was performed with immunoSEQ multiplex PCR; in TCRdb, only in-frame clones are kept and a portion is missing. The table includes approximately 110,000 clones, approximately 70% detected once. This clone was counted once. The sample carries other DNA sequences with the same CDR3. This CDR3 region has 15 residues. Germline V CDR1 and CDR2: MNHEY, SMNVEV (reference sequence). The V and J ends lost 4 bases and 2 bases, in that order; junction bases with no gene match: 3. Sequencing was done on a sample of memory CD8+ T cells sorted from blood. The subset denotes: CD45RO+ cells pooled with CCR7-negative TemRA cells. This chain connects TRBV27 to TRBJ2-3; 10 bases line up with TRBD2. The receptor was isolated from a woman aged 25-40 years in good health. The CDR3 loop reads CASSSLAGVTDTQYF. The CDR3 region has the DNA TGTGCCAGCAGTTCCCTAGCGGGAGTCACAGATACGCAGTATTTT.